This TCR beta chain was sequenced in a study of siplizumab effects on memory and regulatory T cells. The method was immunoSEQ multiplex PCR; TCRdb's version includes in-frame clones alone and lacks a portion of them. The sample lists roughly 56,000 clones; 90% to 95% were seen once. The CDR3 runs 16 residues. CDR1 LNHDA and CDR2 SQIVND come from the germline V gene (reference sequence). Trimming removed 1 base from V and 0 bases from J; junction bases left unmatched: 3. Sequencing was carried out using CD8+ T cells sorted from blood. The source is a human donor in good health. The chain recombines TRBV19 with TRBJ2-7; 10 nucleotides match TRBD2. CDR3 sequence (DNA): TGTGCCAGTAGTATAGCCACTAGCGGGACCTCCTACGAGCAGTACTTC. It is translated as CASSIATSGTSYEQYF. The entire variable domain, with the rest obtained from reference TRBV19 and TRBJ2-7, is as follows: DGGITQSPKYLFRKEGQNVTLSCEQNLNHDAMYWYRQDPGQGLRLIYYSQIVNDFQKGDIAEGYSVSREKKESFPLTVTSAQKNPTAFYLCASSIATSGTSYEQYFGPGTRLTVT.